This T cell receptor (beta chain) was found in a study of blood T cells in healthy people across ages. The table lists this clonotype with a few counts. Healthy Caucasian individuals from Russia aged about 6 to 90 served as donors. Trimming removed 5 bases at V and 0 bases at J, with 14 bases between. The CDR3 runs to 16 residues. The germline CDR1 and CDR2 sequences are MDHEN and SYDVKM. Through a sample-barcoded 5' primer and a J-beta primer mix, a second PCR was run for roughly 6 to 12 cycles. TCRdb redid the calling of the 5' RACE reads with MiXCR, one entry per CDR3 protein. The sample holds about 500,000 distinct CDR3 sequences, 24% seen once. In addition, the sample was reused for a study of T cells of mothers and their children.

The sequence came from a boy between 10 and 17 years old in good health. Source material: blood. This chain joins TRBV28 and TRBJ1-3; D remains ambiguous. The CDR3 is CASSPPLDRSGNTIYF. The CDR3 nucleotides are TGTGCCAGCAGTCCCCCTCTCGACCGCTCTGGAAACACCATATATTTT.